Sequencing of this T cell receptor beta chain was carried out in a study of response to subunit inactivated influenza vaccine. TCRdb recomputed calls from the RT-PCR reads with MiXCR, one row per CDR3 protein. The sample records hundreds of thousands of distinct CDR3 sequences, roughly 10% being singletons. This clonotype was counted many times. These data were likewise used in another study, on T cells expressing NK-cell markers. That paper states: UMIs accompanied the 5'RACE template switching by which TCR beta cDNA was made. Most of the eight sequenced donors tested HCMV-seropositive; one tested seronegative. A range of 1.0-7.0% of CD8+ T cells consisted of dominant NKG2C+ clonotypes in a handful of donors. It is unclear if expanded NKG2C-expressing clones target HCMV antigens.

Sequenced here: PBMCs from blood, sampled on the day of vaccination. This TCR was sampled from a man in his fifties or sixties who received an inactivated influenza vaccine.

CDR3: CASSLSGVDEQFF. CDR3 DNA: TGTGCCAGCAGCCTTAGCGGGGTTGATGAGCAGTTCTTC. The chain has TRBV7-9 and TRBJ2-1; 8 positions agree with TRBD2. Germline values: CDR1 SEHNR, CDR2 FQNEAQ (reference sequence). The CDR3 totals 13 residues. The V segment lost 5 bases and the J segment 8 bases; nucleotides outside the gene matches: 5.